The sequence of this T cell receptor (beta chain) was determined in a study of blood T cell repertoires in COVID-19 (TCRdb year 2020). Notes on the research overall: The collaborator samples originated in the United States, Italy and Spain and spanned the acute and convalescent phases of COVID-19. The prospective study material was composed of cDNA or gDNA derived from T cells, B-cell-depleted T cells, or PBMCs. Subjects who had been exposed to COVID-19, were actively infected with it, or had recovered from it provided the deeply sampled blood TCRbeta repertoires that made up the dataset. The repertoires were released in a freely available public database meant as a resource for research on the immune response to SARS-CoV-2. Samples came from the ongoing ImmuneRACE study (first 160 participants) plus 1,254 subjects from 6 global collaborators. A de-identified subject ID, COVID-19 status, age in years and sex were almost always included in the sample metadata. HLA class I and class II types, where available, came from metadata supplied by the sample provider rather than from assay-based typing. Beyond this particular receptor, the publication reports: How much clinical and demographic metadata was included differed by source and by participant, and the metadata was provided uncurated.

Collaborating institutions collected whole blood in K2EDTA tubes following their own protocols. For TCRbeta analysis, collaborators shipped samples as frozen whole blood, isolated PBMCs, or DNA extracted from either of those sample types. Reading the germline V gene gives CDR1 MNHEY and CDR2 SVGAGI. V is reduced by 6 bases and J by 0 bases, leaving a spacing of 12 bases between them. The CDR3 covers 15 residues, taking in both the cysteine and the phenylalanine. Only the CDR3 portion is preserved as DNA: 45 bases, with reading frame beginning at the first base. As to this clone: Its specific antigen is unknown. One base away there is no much larger clone; base qualities are not given.

The immunoSEQ Assay, a bias-controlled multiplex PCR, was used to amplify TCRbeta CDR3 regions from genomic DNA. Per the original workflow: The number of nucleated cells in each sample was estimated by amplification of reference gene primers within the assay. To quantify the absolute abundance of each unique TCRbeta CDR3 rearrangement, sequence reads were collapsed and filtered. Productive Simpson clonality was computed per sample as the square root of Simpson's diversity index over productive rearrangements. The immuneACCESS repertoire file appears here via TCRdb, limited to in-frame rearrangements. These files lack a portion of the clones; in checked studies, under half of the deficit traces to unresolved V genes, and the cause of the others is not known. V, J and clone size derive from that table, while D and trimming were established from the DNA sequence. The sample includes 130,000 to 150,000 clones, with under 90% observed a single time. The ten largest make up 7% to 10% of the sample.

The chain is encoded by TRBV6-5 joined to TRBJ1-5; TRBD1 is a possible D gene, resting on 5 matching bases. The source is a human donor in a cohort sampled during active COVID-19. Sequences were obtained from peripheral blood. The CDR3 region reads CASRLGGSSNQPQHF. The DNA is TGTGCCAGCAGACTCGGGGGTTCTAGCAATCAGCCCCAGCATTTT.